This TCR beta chain emerged from a study of radiation and T cells in renal cell carcinoma. Documented time point: blood 4 weeks post-SBRT, at nephrectomy. Indicated treatment: 15 Gy SBRT to primary tumor, nephrectomy 4 weeks later. Nephrectomy followed 15 Gy stereotactic body radiation by 4 weeks. Clear cell pathology was present in this patient's renal cell carcinoma. Sequencing was performed with immunoSEQ multiplex PCR; in TCRdb, only in-frame clones are kept and a portion is missing. This sample has around 180,000 clones, with roughly 90% found just once. Points on this clone: Antigen: not known.

Study-wide results and limits: Top tumor clonotypes rose in blood 2 weeks post-radiation, then contracted.

The sequence was collected from a woman aged 50 to 60 with renal cell carcinoma. This specimen consisted of blood, obtained from a patient whose treatment included radiotherapy and nephrectomy.

The CDR3 sequence: CASSQEGSSYEQYF. The CDR3 bases are TGTGCCAGCAGCCAGGAAGGTTCCTCCTACGAGCAGTACTTC. The genes are TRBV7-3 and TRBJ2-7, with D uncertain. V lost 5 bases and J 0 bases, leaving 11 bases between the germline ends. The CDR3 has 14 amino acids. The V gene's germline CDR1 is SGHTA and CDR2 FQGTGA.